This entry describes one T cell receptor beta chain. Its antigen remains unknown. Then a second PCR, running about 6 to 11 cycles, was carried out with a sample-barcoded 5' primer and a J-beta primer mix. TCRdb reprocessed the 5' RACE reads via MiXCR and lists one record per CDR3 protein. Of some 710,000 distinct CDR3 sequences in the sample, less than 60% were seen once. Peripheral blood from each donor was collected in a volume of ten milliliters. This CDR3 has 11 amino acids. Germline V gene sequence: CDR1 SGHTA, CDR2 FQGNSA. V gave up 7 bases and J gave up 8 bases; unmatched junction bases: 4. This entry belongs to a study of blood T cells in healthy people across ages. Findings and caveats of the study: Bulk PBMC profiling left naive and antigen-experienced comparisons inconclusive. Relative to aged donors, long-lived donors carried more naive CD4+ cells and displayed higher diversity.

The chain is built from TRBV7-2 and TRBJ1-2, with 7 bases aligning to TRBD1. The sequence came from a man older than 75 in good health. The sequenced sample consisted of blood. The CDR3 region has the DNA TGTGCCAGCAACTTGGGACAGGGCTACACCTTC. Protein sequence: CASNLGQGYTF.